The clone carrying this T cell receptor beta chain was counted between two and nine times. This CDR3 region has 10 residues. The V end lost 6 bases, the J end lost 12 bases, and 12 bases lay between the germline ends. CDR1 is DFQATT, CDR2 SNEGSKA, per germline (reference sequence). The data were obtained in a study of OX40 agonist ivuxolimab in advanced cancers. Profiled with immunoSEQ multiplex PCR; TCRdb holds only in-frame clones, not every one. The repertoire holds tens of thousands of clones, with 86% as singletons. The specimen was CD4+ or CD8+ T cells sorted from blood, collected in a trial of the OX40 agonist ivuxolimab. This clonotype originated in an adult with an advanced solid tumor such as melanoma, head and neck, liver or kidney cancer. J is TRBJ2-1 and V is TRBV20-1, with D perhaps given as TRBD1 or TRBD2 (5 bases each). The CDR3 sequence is CSALSRGQFF. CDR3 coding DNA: TGCAGTGCCTTATCGAGGGGGCAGTTCTTC.